The clone carrying this TCR beta chain showed up just once. Amplification targeted TCR beta CDR3 regions from RNA transcripts. HTBI primers were employed in a first-round RT-PCR of the TCR CDR3. Via MiXCR, TCRdb re-called the multiplex PCR reads, giving one row per CDR3 protein. This sample has about 600,000 distinct CDR3 sequences, with more than 13% found just once. The data stem from a study of T cells in Graves' hyperthyroidism and ophthalmopathy. Germline CDR1 LNHDA, CDR2 SQIVND (reference sequence). The V segment lost 4 bases and the J segment 5 bases; nucleotides outside the gene matches: 7. The CDR3 is made up of 14 amino acids.

The sequence came from a woman younger than 35 with Graves' ophthalmopathy. The chain combines TRBV19 with TRBJ2-7, with 8 nucleotides matching TRBD1. The sequenced sample was blood. CDR3 loop: CASSTRGLPHEQYF. DNA for the CDR3: TGTGCCAGTAGTACCAGGGGGCTCCCCCACGAGCAGTACTTC.